This is a list of T cell receptor beta chains from one sample in a study of CD8 T cells in Susac syndrome. TCRdb re-analysed the immunoSEQ multiplex PCR reads in MiXCR, keeping a single row per CDR3 protein. The sample contains approximately 170,000 distinct CDR3 sequences, about 93% of which appear only once. Sequencing was done on a sample of CD4+ T cells from PBMCs. All receptors come from a human donor in good health. The CDR3 runs from the conserved cysteine through the conserved F or W. A D gene is named only where the DNA matches it firmly. Clone size is given for some rows only: seen once, a few or many times, or a class if the clone is expanded.

d_gene	v_gene	abundance	j_gene	CDR3nt	CDR3aa
-	TRBV15	-	TRBJ1-2	TGTGCCACCAGCACCGGACGGCACTATGGCTACACCTTC	CATSTGRHYGYTF
TRBD1	TRBV12-3/TRBV12-4	-	TRBJ1-3	TGTGCCAGCAGTTTAGGGGACAGGGTGCGAAACACCATATATTTT	CASSLGDRVRNTIYF
TRBD1	TRBV20-1	-	TRBJ2-5	TGCAGTGCCAACCAACAGGGGGCGAGGGAGACCCAGTACTTC	CSANQQGARETQYF
-	TRBV23-1	once	TRBJ1-5	TGCGCCAGCAGTCAATCTTTGGACAACTATAGCAATCAGCCCCAGCATTTT	CASSQSLDNYSNQPQHF
-	TRBV12-3/TRBV12-4	few	TRBJ1-4	TGTGCCAGCAGTCTCACAGGAGGGGATGAAAAACTGTTTTTT	CASSLTGGDEKLFF
-	TRBV12-3/TRBV12-4	few	TRBJ2-7	TGTGCCAGCAGTTTGGCCCACGAGCAGTACTTC	CASSLAHEQYF
-	TRBV7-9	-	TRBJ2-1	TGTGCCAGCAGTTCACAGTACAATGAGCAGTTCTTC	CASSSQYNEQFF
TRBD2	TRBV7-3	-	TRBJ2-1	TGTGCCAGCAGCTCTCTAGCGGGGGTACCCAATGAGCAGTTCTTC	CASSSLAGVPNEQFF
TRBD1	TRBV29-1	-	TRBJ1-6	TGCAGCGTTGGACAGGGGCATAATTCACCCCTCCACTTT	CSVGQGHNSPLHF
-	TRBV29-1	-	TRBJ1-2	TGCAGCTTCGGAGGGAGGGAAAACTATGGCTACACCTTC	CSFGGRENYGYTF
-	TRBV5-1	-	TRBJ2-5	TGCGCCAGCAGCTTTGCGGTGGGCCAAGAGACCCAGTACTTC	CASSFAVGQETQYF
-	TRBV4-1	-	TRBJ2-7	TGCGCCAGCAGCCAAGATATACGCGCTCAGGGGTACTTC	CASSQDIRAQGYF
TRBD1	TRBV19	-	TRBJ1-5	TGTGCCAGTAGTACGCGGACAGGGGTAAGCAATCAGCCCCAGCATTTT	CASSTRTGVSNQPQHF
TRBD2	TRBV13	-	TRBJ2-1	TGTGCCAGCAGCTGGGGGACTAGCGGATACAATGAGCAGTTCTTC	CASSWGTSGYNEQFF
-	TRBV7-9	-	TRBJ2-6	TGTGCCAGCAGCTTAACGGGGTTAGGCTCTGGGGCCAACGTCCTGACTTTC	CASSLTGLGSGANVLTF